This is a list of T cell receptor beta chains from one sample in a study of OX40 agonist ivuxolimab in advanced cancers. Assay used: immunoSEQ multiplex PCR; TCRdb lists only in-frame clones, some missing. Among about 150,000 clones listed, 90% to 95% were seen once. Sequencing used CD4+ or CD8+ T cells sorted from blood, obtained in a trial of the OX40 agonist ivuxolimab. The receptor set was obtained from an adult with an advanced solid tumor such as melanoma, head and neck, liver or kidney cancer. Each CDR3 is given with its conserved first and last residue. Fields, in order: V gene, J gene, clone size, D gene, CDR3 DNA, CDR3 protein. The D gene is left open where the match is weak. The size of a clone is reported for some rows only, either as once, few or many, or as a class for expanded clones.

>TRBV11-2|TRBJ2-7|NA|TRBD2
TGTGCCCGTCCCCTAGCGGGAGTTGAATGGGAGCAGTACTTC
CARPLAGVEWEQYF
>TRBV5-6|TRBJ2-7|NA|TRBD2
TGTGCCAGCAGCTTGACTGCAGCGGGGGGGCTCGAGCAGTACTTC
CASSLTAAGGLEQYF
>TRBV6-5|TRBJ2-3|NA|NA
TGTGCCAGCAGTCGCGTGGGGCACACAGATACGCAGTATTTT
CASSRVGHTDTQYF
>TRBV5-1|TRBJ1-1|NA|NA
TGCGCCAGCAGCTTGGAAGGGGGATCCACTGAAGCTTTCTTT
CASSLEGGSTEAFF
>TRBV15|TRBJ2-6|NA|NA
TGTGCCACCAGCATGGGGGGCCGTGGGGCCAACGTCCTGACTTTC
CATSMGGRGANVLTF
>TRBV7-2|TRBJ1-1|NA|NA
TGTGCCAGCAGCTTAGGGACAGCGGGCACTGAAGCTTTCTTT
CASSLGTAGTEAFF
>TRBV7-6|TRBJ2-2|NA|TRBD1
TGTGCCAGCAGCCCCCTTGGGACAGGGAACACCGGGGAGCTGTTTTTT
CASSPLGTGNTGELFF
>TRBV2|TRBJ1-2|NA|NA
TGTGCCAGCAGTGTGGCAGGGGCAGGGGATTTCTATGGCTACACCTTC
CASSVAGAGDFYGYTF
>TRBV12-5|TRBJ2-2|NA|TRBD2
TGTGCTAGTGGTTTCACCGGGACTAGCGGGAGGGGTGCGAACACCGGGGAGCTGTTTTTT
CASGFTGTSGRGANTGELFF
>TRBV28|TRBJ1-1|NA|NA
TGTGCCAGCAGTCCCGCCGGGGTGGGGGGCACTGAAGCTTTCTTT
CASSPAGVGGTEAFF
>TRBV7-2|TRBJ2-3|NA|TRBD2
TGTGCCAGCAGCAAAAGGACTAGCGGGAGCTCAGATACGCAGTATTTT
CASSKRTSGSSDTQYF
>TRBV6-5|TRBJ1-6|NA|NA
TGTGCCAGCACCCTGTACCATCTTCGGTCACCCCTCCACTTT
CASTLYHLRSPLHF
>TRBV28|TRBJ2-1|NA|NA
TGTGCCAGCAGTTTATATTATGGTAAACAGTTCTTC
CASSLYYGKQFF
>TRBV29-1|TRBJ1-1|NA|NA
TGCAGCGCTCGACAAGGCCTAAACACTGAAGCTTTCTTT
CSARQGLNTEAFF
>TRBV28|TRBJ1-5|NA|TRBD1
TGTGCCAGCAGGAACACAGGGGGCGGTCAGCCCCAGCATTTT
CASRNTGGGQPQHF
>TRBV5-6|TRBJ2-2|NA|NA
TGTGCCAGCAGCTTTAGGGGGACACTGAACACCGGGGAGCTGTTTTTT
CASSFRGTLNTGELFF
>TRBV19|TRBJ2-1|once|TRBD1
TGTGCCAGTAGTCCCAGGGGGCCGGGACAGGGGGCATCCTACAATGAGCAGTTCTTC
CASSPRGPGQGASYNEQFF
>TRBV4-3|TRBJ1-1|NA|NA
TGCGCCAGCAGCCGAAGTGGTCCCCCAGAGAACACTGAAGCTTTCTTT
CASSRSGPPENTEAFF
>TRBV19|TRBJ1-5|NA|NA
TGTGCCAGTATAGGGGACCGACGGAGAAGCAATCAGCCCCAGCATTTT
CASIGDRRRSNQPQHF
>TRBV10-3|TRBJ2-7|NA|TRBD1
TGTGCCATCAGTGAGGGACAGGGGCCTGCCTACGAGCAGTACTTC
CAISEGQGPAYEQYF
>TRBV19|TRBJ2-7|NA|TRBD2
TGTGCCACCCAGCGGGGGGGAACCTACGAGCAGTACTTC
CATQRGGTYEQYF
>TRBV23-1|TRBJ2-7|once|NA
TGCGCCAGCAGTCAACGGGGGTACGAGCAGTACTTC
CASSQRGYEQYF
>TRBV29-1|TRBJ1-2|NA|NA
TGCAGCGTTGAACCCCAGGGCGTTGGAGGCTACACCTTC
CSVEPQGVGGYTF
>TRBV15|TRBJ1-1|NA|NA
TGTGCCACCAGCAGGCGCCAGGGTGAAGCTTTCTTT
CATSRRQGEAFF
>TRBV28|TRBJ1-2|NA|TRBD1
TGTGCCAGCAGCCCTGGGGACAGGGGTTATGGCTACACCTTC
CASSPGDRGYGYTF
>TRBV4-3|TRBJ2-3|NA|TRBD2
TGCGCCAGCAGCCAAGATCTAGCGGACCCCACAGATACGCAGTATTTT
CASSQDLADPTDTQYF
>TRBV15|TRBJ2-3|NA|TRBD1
TGTGCCACCAGCCTCAACCCCCCAACGGGACAGGGGGCAGATACGCAGTATTTT
CATSLNPPTGQGADTQYF
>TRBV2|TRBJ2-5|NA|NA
TGTGCCAGCAGTCGGGACCTCGGGGAGACCCAGTACTTC
CASSRDLGETQYF
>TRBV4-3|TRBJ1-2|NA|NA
TGCGCCAGCAGCCAAGAGGGGGGGGGCCGGAATGGCTACACCTTC
CASSQEGGGRNGYTF
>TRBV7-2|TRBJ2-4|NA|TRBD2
TGTGCCAGCAGCTTAGCGGCTAGCGGGGTAAACATTCAGTACTTC
CASSLAASGVNIQYF
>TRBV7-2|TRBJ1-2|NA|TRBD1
TGTGCCAGCAGCCGGGACAGGGGTAACTATGGCTACACCTTC
CASSRDRGNYGYTF
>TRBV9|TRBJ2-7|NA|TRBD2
TGTGCCAGCAGCGGGGGCCTAGCGGGTTCCTACGAGCAGTACTTC
CASSGGLAGSYEQYF
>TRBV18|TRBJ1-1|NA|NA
TGTGCCAGCTCACCTCTTAGCATGAACACTGAAGCTTTCTTT
CASSPLSMNTEAFF
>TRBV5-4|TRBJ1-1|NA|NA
TGTGCCAGCAGCTTGCGACCAGTCTTGAACACTGAAGCTTTCTTT
CASSLRPVLNTEAFF
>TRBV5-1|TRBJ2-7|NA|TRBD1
TGCGCCAGCAGCTCGGGACAGGTTAACTCCTACGAGCAGTACTTC
CASSSGQVNSYEQYF
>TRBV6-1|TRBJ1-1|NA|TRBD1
TGTGCCAGCAGTGAAAGGAGGGACAGGGCTTTCTTT
CASSERRDRAFF
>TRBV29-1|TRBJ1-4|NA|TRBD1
TGCAGCGTTGGTTTTATGGGACAGGGTCGTGAAAAACTGTTTTTT
CSVGFMGQGREKLFF
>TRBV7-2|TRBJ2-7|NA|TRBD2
TGTGCCAGCAGCTTAGCGGTTAGCGGGAGGTACGAGCAGTACTTC
CASSLAVSGRYEQYF
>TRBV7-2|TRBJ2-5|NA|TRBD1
TGTGCCAGCAGCCCTGGACAGGGGAGCCTAGAGACCCAGTACTTC
CASSPGQGSLETQYF
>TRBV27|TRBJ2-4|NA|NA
TGTGCCAGCAGCCCTCCCGGGACCGAAGCCAAAAACATTCAGTACTTC
CASSPPGTEAKNIQYF
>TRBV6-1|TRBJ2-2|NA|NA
TGTGCCAGCAGTAGCAGGGGCCTGAACACCGGGGAGCTGTTTTTT
CASSSRGLNTGELFF
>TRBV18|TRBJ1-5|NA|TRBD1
TGTGCCAGCTCACCGGTAGTTCGGACAGGGGACAATCAGCCCCAGCATTTT
CASSPVVRTGDNQPQHF
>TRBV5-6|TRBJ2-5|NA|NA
TGTGCCAGCAGCTTGGAGAACGGGGTTTGGGAGACCCAGTACTTC
CASSLENGVWETQYF
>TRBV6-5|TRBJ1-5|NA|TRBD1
TGTGCCAGCTCTTACTCAGGGGGCGCAGCCCAGCCCCAGCATTTT
CASSYSGGAAQPQHF